What follows are 6 T cell receptor beta chains derived from one specimen sequenced in a study of regulatory T cells in long-lasting Graves disease. Library construction for TCR beta used iRepertoire HTBI primers and Arm-PCR of CDR3 regions. TCRdb reanalysed the multiplex PCR reads using MiXCR and keeps one entry per CDR3 protein. The table has around 420,000 distinct CDR3 sequences, roughly a sixth seen once. Indicated time point: newly diagnosed GD, antithyroid drugs for less than 3 months. PBMC-derived RNA was used for the TCR library. The sequencing used peripheral blood mononuclear cells (PBMCs), collected at new diagnosis, from a patient treated with antithyroid drugs. These TCRs come from a female donor with Graves disease.

The chain carries TRBV6-1 and TRBJ1-1; 8 nucleotides match TRBD1. After removal of 1 base from V and 1 base from J, the junction contained 2 bases not matched to a gene. This CDR3 is 15 amino acids long. The germline V gene encodes CDR1 MNHNS and CDR2 SASEGT. The CDR3 spells CASSEVGTGNTEAFF. In nucleotides, the CDR3 is TGTGCCAGCAGTGAAGTCGGGACAGGGAACACTGAAGCTTTCTTT.

This rearrangement joins TRBV6-1 to TRBJ1-1, with TRBD1 as a possible D gene (6 bases). The CDR3 is 14 residues long. The germline V and J ends were trimmed by 7 bases and 4 bases, with 16 bases remaining between them. Germline V lookup: CDR1 MNHNS, CDR2 SASEGT. The CDR3: CASTLGGLATEAFF. The CDR3 region has the DNA TGTGCCAGCACCCTAGGGGGACTTGCCACTGAAGCTTTCTTT.

This clonotype was detected ten times or more. The gene calls are TRBV6-1 and TRBJ1-1; the match to TRBD1 covers 12 bases. Germline lookup yields CDR1 MNHNS and CDR2 SASEGT. V was pared by 6 bases and J by 5 bases, with 7 bases of the junction left unmatched. This CDR3 spans 15 amino acids. The CDR3 is CASRPGQGARTEAFF. The CDR3 DNA reads TGTGCCAGCAGGCCGGGACAGGGGGCGCGGACTGAAGCTTTCTTT.

This clonotype was seen at least ten times. The rearrangement joins TRBV4-1 to TRBJ2-7; D is unclear. CDR1 and CDR2 from the germline V gene are MGHRA and YSYEKL. The CDR3 has 13 residues. V lost 5 bases and J lost 1, with 9 bases in between. The CDR3 region is CASSETNSYEQYF. The DNA for the CDR3 is TGCGCCAGCAGCGAGACAAATTCCTACGAGCAGTACTTC.

The genes are TRBV27 and TRBJ2-1, with 14 bases fitting TRBD2. Germline V gene sequence: CDR1 MNHEY, CDR2 SMNVEV (reference sequence). The CDR3 totals 19 residues. The V and J ends lost 5 bases and 9 bases, in that order; junction bases with no gene match: 18. CDR3 region: CASSPAIGGLAGDPVEQFF. CDR3 nucleotide sequence: TGTGCCAGCAGTCCAGCAATCGGGGGACTAGCGGGGGACCCGGTTGAGCAGTTCTTC.

On this clonotype itself: Since the CDR3 does not end with the conserved phenylalanine or tryptophan, this likely comes from a read error. The J gene is TRBJ2-3, the V gene TRBV12-3 or TRBV12-4, with a weak D call TRBD1 (5 bases). This CDR3 contains 16 residues. V lost 2 bases and J 0 bases, leaving 12 bases between the germline ends. CDR3 region: CASSLNPPGSTDTQYL. In nucleotides, the CDR3 is TGTGCCAGCAGTTTAAACCCTCCAGGGAGCACAGATACGCAGTATCTT.